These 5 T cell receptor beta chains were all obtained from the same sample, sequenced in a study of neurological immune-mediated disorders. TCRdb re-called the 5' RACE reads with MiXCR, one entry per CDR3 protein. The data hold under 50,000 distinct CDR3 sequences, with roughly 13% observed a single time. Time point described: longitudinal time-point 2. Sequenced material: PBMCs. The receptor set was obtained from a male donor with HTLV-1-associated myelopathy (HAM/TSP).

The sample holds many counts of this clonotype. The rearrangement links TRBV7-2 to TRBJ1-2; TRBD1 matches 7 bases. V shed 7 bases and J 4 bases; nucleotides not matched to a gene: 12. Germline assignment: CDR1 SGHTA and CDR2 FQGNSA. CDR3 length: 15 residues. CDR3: CASIPQAGGTYGYTF. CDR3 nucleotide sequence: TGTGCCAGCATCCCCCAGGCAGGGGGTACCTATGGCTACACCTTC.

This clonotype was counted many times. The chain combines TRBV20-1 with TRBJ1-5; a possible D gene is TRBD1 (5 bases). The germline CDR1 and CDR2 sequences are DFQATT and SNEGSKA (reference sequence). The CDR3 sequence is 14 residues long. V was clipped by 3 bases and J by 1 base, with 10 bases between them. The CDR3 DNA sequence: TGCAGTGCTAGCCGGGACCTCAGCAATCAGCCCCAGCATTTT. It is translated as CSASRDLSNQPQHF.

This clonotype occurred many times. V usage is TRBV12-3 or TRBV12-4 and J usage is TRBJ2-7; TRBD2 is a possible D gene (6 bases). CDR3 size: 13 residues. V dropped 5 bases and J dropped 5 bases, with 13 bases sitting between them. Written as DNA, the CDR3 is TGTGCCAGCAGTCTCTCTAGGAGGGACGAGCAGTACTTC. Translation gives CASSLSRRDEQYF.

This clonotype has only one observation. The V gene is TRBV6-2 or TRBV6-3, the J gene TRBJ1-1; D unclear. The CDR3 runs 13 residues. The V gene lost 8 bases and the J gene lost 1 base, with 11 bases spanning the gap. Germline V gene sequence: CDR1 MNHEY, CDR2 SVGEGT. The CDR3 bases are TGTGCCAGCCTCGGAGGATCGAACACTGAAGCTTTCTTT. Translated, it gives CASLGGSNTEAFF.

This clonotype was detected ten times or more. Here the CDR3 DNA reads TGCAGCTTTCGATGGGGGGCGAACACCGGGGAGCTGTTTTTT. Its translation: CSFRWGANTGELFF. The J gene is TRBJ2-2, the V gene TRBV29-1; possibly TRBD2 for D (6 bases). The CDR3 spans 14 residues. Per germline, CDR1 SQVTM and CDR2 ANQGSEA. Between the trimmed V and J ends, which lost 8 bases and 0 bases, there was a span of 13 bases.